This T cell receptor (beta chain) derives from a study of T cell responses to AZD1222 COVID-19 vaccine. The data were produced by immunoSEQ multiplex PCR, yet TCRdb's version contains in-frame clones alone and is incomplete. Counted here are approximately 82,000 clones, approximately 90% occurring once; the ten biggest clones make up around 4.9%. The length of the CDR3 is 13 residues. The V and J ends lost 6 bases and 0 bases respectively, with 8 bases between them. Sequences were derived from peripheral blood, sampled on day 0 of AZD1222 vaccination. The chain uses TRBV23-1 and TRBJ2-5; no clear D gene. TRBV23-1 is placed among ORFs of uncertain function. This receptor was identified in an adult in good health. CDR3 nucleotides: TGCGCCAGCAGAAGACAACACCAAGAGACCCAGTACTTC. It translates to CASRRQHQETQYF.